This T cell receptor (beta chain) was documented in a study of T cells in localized non-small cell lung cancer. Libraries were prepared by immunoSEQ multiplex PCR; TCRdb keeps only in-frame clonotypes and omits some of them. The sample lists about 27,000 clones; 90% were seen once. The germline gives CDR1 SGHNT, CDR2 YYREEE (reference sequence). The V end lost 3 bases, the J end lost 3 bases, and 15 bases lay between the germline ends. CDR3 length: 15 residues. Of note for this clone: The antigen is undetermined.

Points from the study as a whole: Because only a single region of the tumor was sequenced, heterogeneity remains possible. Of the tissues analyzed, uninvolved adjacent lung showed maximal T cell clonality, greater than tumor. Adjacent lung was found to contain a median roughly 60 of the top 100 tumor clones. Elevated circulating T cell density in blood was associated with longer overall survival.

This chain links TRBV5-4 with TRBJ1-2, with a possible D match to TRBD1 (6 bases). The source of this sequence is a woman aged 35-70 years with stage I lung adenocarcinoma. The sequences come from peripheral blood, collected before any cancer treatment. This chain's CDR3 is CASSSKQGGDYGYTF. The DNA for the CDR3 is TGTGCCAGCAGCTCGAAACAGGGTGGGGACTATGGCTACACCTTC.